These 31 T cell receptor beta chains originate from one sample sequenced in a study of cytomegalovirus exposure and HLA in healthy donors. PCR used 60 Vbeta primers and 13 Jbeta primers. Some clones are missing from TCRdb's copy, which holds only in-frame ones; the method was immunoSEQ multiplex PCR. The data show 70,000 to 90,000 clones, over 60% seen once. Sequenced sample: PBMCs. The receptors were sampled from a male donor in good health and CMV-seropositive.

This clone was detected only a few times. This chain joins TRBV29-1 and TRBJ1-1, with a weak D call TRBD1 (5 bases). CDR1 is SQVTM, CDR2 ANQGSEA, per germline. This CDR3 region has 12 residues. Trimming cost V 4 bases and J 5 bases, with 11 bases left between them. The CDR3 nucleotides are TGCAGCGTTGCAGGGTGGCAGACTGAAGCTTTCTTT. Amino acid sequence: CSVAGWQTEAFF.

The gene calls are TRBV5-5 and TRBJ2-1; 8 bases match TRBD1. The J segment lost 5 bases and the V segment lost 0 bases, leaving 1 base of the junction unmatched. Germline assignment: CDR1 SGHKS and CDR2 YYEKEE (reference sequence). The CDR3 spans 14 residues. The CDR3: CASSLDRGDNEQFF. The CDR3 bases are TGTGCCAGCAGCTTGGACAGGGGGGACAATGAGCAGTTCTTC.

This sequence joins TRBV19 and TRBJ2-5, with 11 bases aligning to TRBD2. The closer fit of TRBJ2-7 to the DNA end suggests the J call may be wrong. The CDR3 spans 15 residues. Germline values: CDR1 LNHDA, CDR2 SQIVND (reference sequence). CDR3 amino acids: CASSPRLAGNHEQYF. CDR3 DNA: TGTGCCAGTAGTCCGAGACTAGCGGGAAACCACGAGCAGTACTTC.

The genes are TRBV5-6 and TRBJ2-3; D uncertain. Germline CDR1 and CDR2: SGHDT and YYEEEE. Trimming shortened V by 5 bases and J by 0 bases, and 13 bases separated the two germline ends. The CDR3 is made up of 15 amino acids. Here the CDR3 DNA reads TGTGCCAGCAGTCTCGGGTCCGCGAGCACAGATACGCAGTATTTT. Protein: CASSLGSASTDTQYF. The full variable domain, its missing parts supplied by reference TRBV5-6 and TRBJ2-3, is DAGVTQSPTHLIKTRGQQVTLRCSPKSGHDTVSWYQQALGQGPQFIFQYYEEEERQRGNFPDRFSGHQFPNYSSELNVNALLLGDSALYLCASSLGSASTDTQYFGPGTRLTVL.

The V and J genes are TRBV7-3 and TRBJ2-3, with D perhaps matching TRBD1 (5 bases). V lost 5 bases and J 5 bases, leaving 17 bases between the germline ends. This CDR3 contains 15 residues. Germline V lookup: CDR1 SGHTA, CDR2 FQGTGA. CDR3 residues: CASSPIGRVRDTQYF. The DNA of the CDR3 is TGTGCCAGCAGCCCGATTGGCAGGGTGCGAGATACGCAGTATTTT.

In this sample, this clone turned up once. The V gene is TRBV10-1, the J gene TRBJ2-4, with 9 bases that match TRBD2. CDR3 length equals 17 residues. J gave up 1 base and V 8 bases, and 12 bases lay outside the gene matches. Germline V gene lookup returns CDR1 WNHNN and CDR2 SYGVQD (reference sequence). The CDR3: CASRLAEPMRAKNIQYF. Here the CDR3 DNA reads TGCGCCAGCCGACTAGCGGAACCAATGAGGGCCAAAAACATTCAGTACTTC.

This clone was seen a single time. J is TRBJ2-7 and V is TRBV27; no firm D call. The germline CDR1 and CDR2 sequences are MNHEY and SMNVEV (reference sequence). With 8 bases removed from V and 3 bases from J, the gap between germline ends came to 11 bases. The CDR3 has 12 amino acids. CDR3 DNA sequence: TGTGCCAGCGGTAGATCGGGCTACGAGCAGTACTTC. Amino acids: CASGRSGYEQYF.

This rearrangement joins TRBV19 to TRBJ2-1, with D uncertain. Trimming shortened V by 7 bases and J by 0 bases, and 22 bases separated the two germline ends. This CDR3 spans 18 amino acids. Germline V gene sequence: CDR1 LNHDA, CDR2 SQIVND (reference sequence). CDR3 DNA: TGTGCCAGTACCCCAGCAACGCTCCTATCGGGCTCCTACAATGAGCAGTTCTTC. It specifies CASTPATLLSGSYNEQFF.

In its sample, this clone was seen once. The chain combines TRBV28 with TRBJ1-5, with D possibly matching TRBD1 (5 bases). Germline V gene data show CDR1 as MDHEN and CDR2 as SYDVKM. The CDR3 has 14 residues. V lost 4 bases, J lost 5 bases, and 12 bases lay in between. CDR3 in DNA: TGTGCCAGCAGTTATTCTCAGGGCCATCAGCCCCAGCATTTT. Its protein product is CASSYSQGHQPQHF.

CDR3 nucleotides: TGTGCCAGCGGGACTTACGCCACAGATACGCAGTATTTT. Translating gives CASGTYATDTQYF. V usage is TRBV19 and J usage is TRBJ2-3; D perhaps matches TRBD2 (6 bases). The germline V gene has CDR1 LNHDA and CDR2 SQIVND (reference sequence). V was pared by 9 bases and J by 2 bases, with 12 bases between. The CDR3 has 13 amino acids.

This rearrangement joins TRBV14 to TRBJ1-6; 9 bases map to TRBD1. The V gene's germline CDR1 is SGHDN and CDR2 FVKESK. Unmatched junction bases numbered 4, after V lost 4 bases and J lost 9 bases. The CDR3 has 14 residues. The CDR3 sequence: CASSRETGGSPLHF. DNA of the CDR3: TGTGCCAGCAGCCGGGAGACAGGGGGTTCACCCCTCCACTTT.

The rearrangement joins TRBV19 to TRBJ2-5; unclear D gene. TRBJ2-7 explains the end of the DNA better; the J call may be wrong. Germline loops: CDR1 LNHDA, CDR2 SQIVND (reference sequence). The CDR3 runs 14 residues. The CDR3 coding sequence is TGTGCCAGTAGTCGACTTGACTCCTCCTACGAGCAGTACTTC. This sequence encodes CASSRLDSSYEQYF.

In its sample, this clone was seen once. The chain's CDR3 is CASSPAAGVYNEQFF. The CDR3 DNA reads TGTGCCAGCAGCCCGGCAGCGGGAGTTTACAATGAGCAGTTCTTC. V and J are TRBV7-3 and TRBJ2-1, with 8 positions matching TRBD2. The V gene end was trimmed by 5 bases and the J gene end by 4 bases; junction bases not matched to a gene: 7. This CDR3 spans 15 amino acids. The germline CDR1 and CDR2 sequences are SGHTA and FQGTGA. Full variable domain (rest looked up from reference TRBV7-3 and TRBJ2-1): GAGVSQTPSNKVTEKGKYVELRCDPISGHTALYWYRQSLGQGPEFLIYFQGTGAADDSGLPNDRFFAVRPEGSVSTLKIQRTERGDSAVYLCASSPAAGVYNEQFFGPGTRLTVL.

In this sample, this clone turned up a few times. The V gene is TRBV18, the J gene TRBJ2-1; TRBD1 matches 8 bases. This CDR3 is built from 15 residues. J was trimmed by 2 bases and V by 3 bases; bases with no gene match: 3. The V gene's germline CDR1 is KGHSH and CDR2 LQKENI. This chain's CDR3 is CASSPGQDTYNEQFF. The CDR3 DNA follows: TGTGCCAGCTCACCGGGACAGGATACCTACAATGAGCAGTTCTTC.

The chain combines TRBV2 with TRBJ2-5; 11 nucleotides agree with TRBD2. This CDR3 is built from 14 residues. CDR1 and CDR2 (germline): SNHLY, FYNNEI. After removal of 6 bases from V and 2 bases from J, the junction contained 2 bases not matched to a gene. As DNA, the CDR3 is TGTGCCAGCAGGGGACTAGCGGTTCAAGAGACCCAGTACTTC. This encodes CASRGLAVQETQYF.

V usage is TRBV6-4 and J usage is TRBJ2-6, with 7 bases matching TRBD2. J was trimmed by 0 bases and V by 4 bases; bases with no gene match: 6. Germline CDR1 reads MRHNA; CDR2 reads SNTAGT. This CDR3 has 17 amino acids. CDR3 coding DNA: TGTGCCAGCAGTGTGGACGGGAGGAGCTCTGGGGCCAACGTCCTGACTTTC. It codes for CASSVDGRSSGANVLTF.

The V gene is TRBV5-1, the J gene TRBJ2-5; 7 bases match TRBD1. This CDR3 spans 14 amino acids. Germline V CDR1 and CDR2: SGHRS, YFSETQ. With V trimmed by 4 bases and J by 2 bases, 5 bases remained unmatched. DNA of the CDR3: TGCGCCAGCAGCGGGGGACAGATACAAGAGACCCAGTACTTC. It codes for CASSGGQIQETQYF. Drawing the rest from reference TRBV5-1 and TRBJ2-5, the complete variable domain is KAGVTQTPRYLIKTRGQQVTLSCSPISGHRSVSWYQQTPGQGLQFLFEYFSETQRNKGNFPGRFSGRQFSNSRSEMNVSTLELGDSALYLCASSGGQIQETQYFGPGTRLLVL.

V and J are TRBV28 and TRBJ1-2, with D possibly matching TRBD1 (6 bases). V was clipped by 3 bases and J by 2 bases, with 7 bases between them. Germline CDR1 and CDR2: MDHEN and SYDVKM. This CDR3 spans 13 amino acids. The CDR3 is CASSFQGNYGYTF. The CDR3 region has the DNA TGTGCCAGCAGTTTTCAGGGGAACTATGGCTACACCTTC.

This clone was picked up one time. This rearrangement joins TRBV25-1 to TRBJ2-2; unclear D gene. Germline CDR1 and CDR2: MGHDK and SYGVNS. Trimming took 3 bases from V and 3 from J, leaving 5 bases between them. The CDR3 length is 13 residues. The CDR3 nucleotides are TGTGCCAGCAGTGAGGGCCACACCGGGGAGCTGTTTTTT. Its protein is CASSEGHTGELFF.

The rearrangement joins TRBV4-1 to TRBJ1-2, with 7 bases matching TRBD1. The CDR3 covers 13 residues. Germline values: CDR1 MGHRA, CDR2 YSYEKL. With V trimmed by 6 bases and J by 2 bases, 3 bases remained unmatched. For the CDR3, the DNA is TGCGCCAGCAGTACAGGGGAGAACTATGGCTACACCTTC. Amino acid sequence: CASSTGENYGYTF.

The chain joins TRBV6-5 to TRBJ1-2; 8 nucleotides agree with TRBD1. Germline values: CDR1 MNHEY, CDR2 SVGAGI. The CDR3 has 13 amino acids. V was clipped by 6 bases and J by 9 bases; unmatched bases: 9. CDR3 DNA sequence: TGTGCCAGCAGCCAGGTCCAGGGGGCACGCTACACCTTC. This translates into CASSQVQGARYTF.

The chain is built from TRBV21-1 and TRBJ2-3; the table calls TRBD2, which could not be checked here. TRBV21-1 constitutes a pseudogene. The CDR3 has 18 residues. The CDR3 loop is CASSKGPASGRGTDTQYF. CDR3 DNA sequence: TGTGCCAGCAGCAAAGGTCCCGCCAGCGGGAGGGGGACAGATACGCAGTATTTT.

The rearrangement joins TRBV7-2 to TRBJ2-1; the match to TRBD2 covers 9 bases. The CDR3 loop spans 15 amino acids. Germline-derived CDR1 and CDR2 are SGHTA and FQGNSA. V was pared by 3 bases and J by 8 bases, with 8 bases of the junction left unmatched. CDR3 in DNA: TGTGCCAGCAGCTTGGGGGCGGGAGGGCCCCATGAGCAGTTCTTC. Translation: CASSLGAGGPHEQFF.

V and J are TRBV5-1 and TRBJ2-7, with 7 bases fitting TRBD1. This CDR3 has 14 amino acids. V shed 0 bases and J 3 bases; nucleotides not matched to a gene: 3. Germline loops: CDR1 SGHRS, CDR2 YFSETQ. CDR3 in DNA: TGCGCCAGCAGCTTGGGGGACAGATTCTACGAGCAGTACTTC. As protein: CASSLGDRFYEQYF. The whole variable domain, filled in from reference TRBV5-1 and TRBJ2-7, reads KAGVTQTPRYLIKTRGQQVTLSCSPISGHRSVSWYQQTPGQGLQFLFEYFSETQRNKGNFPGRFSGRQFSNSRSEMNVSTLELGDSALYLCASSLGDRFYEQYFGPGTRLTVT.

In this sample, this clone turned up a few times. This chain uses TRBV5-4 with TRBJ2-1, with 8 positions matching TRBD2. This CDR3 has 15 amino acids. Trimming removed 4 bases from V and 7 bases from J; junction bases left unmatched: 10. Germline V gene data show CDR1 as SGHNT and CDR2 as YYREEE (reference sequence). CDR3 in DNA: TGTGCCAGCAGCCCGTCGCGGGGGGCGATTAATGAGCAGTTCTTC. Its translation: CASSPSRGAINEQFF.

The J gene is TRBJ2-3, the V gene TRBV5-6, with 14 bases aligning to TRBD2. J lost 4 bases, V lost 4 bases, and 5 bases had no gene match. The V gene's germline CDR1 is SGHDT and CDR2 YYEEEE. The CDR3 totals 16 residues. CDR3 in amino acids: CASSRLAGGQADTQYF. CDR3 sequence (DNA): TGTGCCAGCAGCCGACTAGCGGGGGGGCAGGCAGATACGCAGTATTTT. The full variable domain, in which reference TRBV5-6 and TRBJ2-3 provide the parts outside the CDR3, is DAGVTQSPTHLIKTRGQQVTLRCSPKSGHDTVSWYQQALGQGPQFIFQYYEEEERQRGNFPDRFSGHQFPNYSSELNVNALLLGDSALYLCASSRLAGGQADTQYFGPGTRLTVL.

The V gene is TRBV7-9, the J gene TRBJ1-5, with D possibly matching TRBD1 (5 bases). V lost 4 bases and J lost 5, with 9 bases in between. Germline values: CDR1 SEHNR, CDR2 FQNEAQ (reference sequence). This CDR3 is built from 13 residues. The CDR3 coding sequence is TGTGCCAGCAGCTCCATCAGGGATCAGCCCCAGCATTTT. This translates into CASSSIRDQPQHF.

CDR3 in amino acids: CASSLPPYEQYF. As DNA, the CDR3 is TGCGCCAGCAGCTTGCCCCCTTACGAGCAGTACTTC. V is TRBV5-1 and J is TRBJ2-7; D remains unclear. Germline V CDR1 and CDR2: SGHRS, YFSETQ. Trimming pared 1 base from V and 4 bases from J, leaving 6 bases between. This CDR3 is built from 12 residues.

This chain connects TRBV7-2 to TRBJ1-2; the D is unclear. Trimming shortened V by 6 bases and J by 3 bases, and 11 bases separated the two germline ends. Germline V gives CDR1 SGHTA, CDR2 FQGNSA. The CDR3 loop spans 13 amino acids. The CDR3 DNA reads TGTGCCAGCAGGTACACACCCGACTATGGCTACACCTTC. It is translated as CASRYTPDYGYTF.

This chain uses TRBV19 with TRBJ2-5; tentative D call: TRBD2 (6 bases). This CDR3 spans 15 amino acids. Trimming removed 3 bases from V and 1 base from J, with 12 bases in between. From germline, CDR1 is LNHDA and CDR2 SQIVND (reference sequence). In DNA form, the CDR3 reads TGTGCCAGTAGTATGACTAGGGTGAGCCAAGAGACCCAGTACTTC. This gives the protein CASSMTRVSQETQYF.

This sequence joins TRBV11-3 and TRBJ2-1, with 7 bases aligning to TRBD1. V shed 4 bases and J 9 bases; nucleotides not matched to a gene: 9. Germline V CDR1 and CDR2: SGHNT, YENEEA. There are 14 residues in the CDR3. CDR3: CASSSRGRGTEQFF. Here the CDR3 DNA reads TGTGCCAGCAGCTCCCGAGGCAGGGGGACTGAGCAGTTCTTC.